The 13 T cell receptor beta chains below were found in one sample sequenced in a study of CD8 T cells in ankylosing spondylitis (dated by TCRdb to about 2017). Library creation used 5' RACE. Sequencing used an Illumina HiSeq 2500. TCRdb applied fastp at Q25 and MiXCR to the public reads, then kept only in-frame beta chains. Each entry is one CDR3 protein sequence, shown with its most common DNA and genes. Present in this sample are about 140,000 distinct CDR3 sequences, roughly 31% of which were seen just once. The ten biggest clones cover about 6% of the sample. The specimen sequenced was synovial fluid, either unsorted or a sorted T cell fraction (not recorded which). The source of these receptors is a male donor with ankylosing spondylitis.

This clonotype was observed a few times. This chain joins TRBV18 and TRBJ1-4; D may be TRBD1 (6 bases). The CDR3 is made up of 15 amino acids. Between the trimmed V and J ends, which lost 8 bases and 5 bases, there was a span of 18 bases. The V gene's germline CDR1 is KGHSH and CDR2 LQKENI. DNA of the CDR3: TGTGCCAGCCAAAAAAGCGGGACAAAAAATGAAAAACTGTTTTTT. This codes for CASQKSGTKNEKLFF. The full variable domain, with the rest looked up from reference TRBV18 and TRBJ1-4, is NAGVMQNPRHLVRRRGQEARLRCSPMKGHSHVYWYRQLPEEGLKFMVYLQKENIIDESGMPKERFSAEFPKEGPSILRIQQVVRGDSAAYFCASQKSGTKNEKLFFGSGTQLSVL.

This clonotype has only a few counts. In DNA form, the CDR3 reads TGTGCCAGCAGCCCCGCCGGAGTTTACAATGAGCAGTTCTTC. Translation gives CASSPAGVYNEQFF. This chain links TRBV5-4 with TRBJ2-1; D ambiguous. The germline V gene encodes CDR1 SGHNT and CDR2 YYREEE (reference sequence). This CDR3 contains 14 residues. V was cut by 4 bases and J by 4 bases, with 12 bases left in between. The full variable domain, rest sourced from reference TRBV5-4 and TRBJ2-1, is ETGVTQSPTHLIKTRGQQVTLRCSSQSGHNTVSWYQQALGQGPQFIFQYYREEENGRGNFPPRFSGLQFPNYSSELNVNALELDDSALYLCASSPAGVYNEQFFGPGTRLTVL.

This clonotype has ten or more counts. The junction does not match germline at one end; this may be a read error. The chain carries TRBV5-1 and TRBJ2-3, with a tentative D call TRBD2 (5 bases). Germline loops: CDR1 SGHRS, CDR2 YFSETQ. The CDR3 contains 13 residues. CDR3 DNA sequence: TGCGCCAGCAGTGGGGAGTTAGGAAGGTTCTTGGATTTT. This codes for CASSGELGRFLDF.

The genes are TRBV24-1 and TRBJ1-4, with 11 positions matching TRBD1. CDR1 is KGHDR and CDR2 is SFDVKD in the germline V gene. With 12 bases clipped from V and 2 bases from J, the junction kept 7 bases outside the gene matches. The CDR3 sequence is 15 residues long. As DNA, the CDR3 is TGTGCCTCATTGGACAGGGGGCCGACTAATGAAAAACTGTTTTTT. Its translation is CASLDRGPTNEKLFF.

This clonotype was seen more than once but under ten times. The chain carries TRBV20-1 and TRBJ2-1, with D tentatively TRBD1 or TRBD2 (6 bases each). V lost 5 bases to trimming and J lost 2 bases, with 25 bases between them. This CDR3 is built from 18 residues. Germline lookup yields CDR1 DFQATT and CDR2 SNEGSKA (reference sequence). The CDR3 is CSAAHPASGGDPYNEQFF. CDR3 in DNA: TGCAGTGCTGCCCATCCCGCATCCGGGGGCGACCCCTACAATGAGCAGTTCTTC.

This clonotype was counted only a few times. The chain employs TRBV5-1 and TRBJ2-7, with D tentatively TRBD1 or TRBD2 (5 bases each). This CDR3 region has 17 residues. Germline loops: CDR1 SGHRS, CDR2 YFSETQ. The V gene lost 0 bases and the J gene lost 2 bases, with 18 bases spanning the gap. Written as DNA, the CDR3 is TGCGCCAGCAGCTTGGGGACACAGACTATAGCCCCCTACGAGCAGTACTTC. Translated: CASSLGTQTIAPYEQYF.

There are many counts of this clonotype. The CDR3 bases are TGTGCCAGCAGGCCAGGGAATTCACCCCTCCACTTT. Its protein product is CASRPGNSPLHF. This chain uses TRBV12-3 or TRBV12-4 with TRBJ1-6; tentative D call: TRBD1 (5 bases). Trimming removed 6 bases from V and 7 bases from J, with 7 bases in between. This CDR3 spans 12 amino acids.

This clonotype has a count of ten or more. The J gene is TRBJ2-2, the V gene TRBV30; TRBD1 aligns across 9 bases. The ends lost 5 bases at V and 4 bases at J; junction bases unmatched: 8. Germline V gives CDR1 GTSNPN, CDR2 SVGIG (reference sequence). The CDR3 sequence is 15 residues long. The CDR3 region is CAWYGQGLTTGELFF. The CDR3 nucleotides are TGTGCCTGGTACGGACAGGGGCTGACCACCGGGGAGCTGTTTTTT.

The CDR3 loop is CAWSRGVKMETQYF. For the CDR3, the DNA is TGTGCCTGGTCCCGGGGAGTCAAGATGGAGACCCAGTACTTC. The rearrangement joins TRBV30 to TRBJ2-5, with D perhaps matching TRBD2 (5 bases). The CDR3 loop spans 14 amino acids. Looked up from germline, CDR1 is GTSNPN and CDR2 is SVGIG (reference sequence). Trimming cost V 5 bases and J 5 bases, with 18 bases left between them. The whole variable domain, remainder taken from reference TRBV30 and TRBJ2-5, is SQTIHQWPATLVQPVGSPLSLECTVEGTSNPNLYWYRQAAGRGLQLLFYSVGIGQISSEVPQNLSASRPQDRQFILSSKKLLLSDSGFYLCAWSRGVKMETQYFGPGTRLLVL.

This clonotype was counted many times. This chain links TRBV29-1 with TRBJ2-5, with D hard to call. The germline V gene has CDR1 SQVTM and CDR2 ANQGSEA. V was trimmed by 6 bases and J by 1 base, leaving 12 bases between them. The length of the CDR3 is 13 residues. The CDR3 nucleotides read TGCAGCGTCGATTCAGGCTTCCAAGAGACCCAGTACTTC. It codes for CSVDSGFQETQYF.

This clonotype came up a few times. The gene calls are TRBV20-1 and TRBJ1-4; the D gene is possibly TRBD1 (5 bases). CDR1 and CDR2 (germline): DFQATT, SNEGSKA (reference sequence). V was cut by 3 bases and J by 11 bases, with 13 bases left in between. The CDR3 covers 12 residues. CDR3 sequence (DNA): TGCAGTGCTAGTTCCGACAGTACCAAACTGTTTTTT. Translation gives CSASSDSTKLFF.

The chain combines TRBV20-1 with TRBJ1-2; D perhaps matches TRBD1 (6 bases). The CDR3 consists of 13 residues. V was clipped by 5 bases and J by 6 bases, with 16 bases between them. Germline CDR1 is DFQATT and CDR2 is SNEGSKA (reference sequence). The CDR3 sequence is CSAALRGGNGYTF. The CDR3, as DNA: TGCAGTGCTGCCCTACGAGGGGGGAATGGCTACACCTTC.

The CDR3 region has the DNA TGTGCCAGCATGGGGGACACCGGGGAGCTGTTTTTT. Protein sequence: CASMGDTGELFF. The rearrangement uses TRBV27 and TRBJ2-2; perhaps D is TRBD1 or TRBD2 (5 bases each). Between the trimmed V and J ends, which lost 7 bases and 3 bases, there was a span of 6 bases. The CDR3 is 12 residues long. Germline assignment: CDR1 MNHEY and CDR2 SMNVEV (reference sequence).